A single sample gave rise to the 23 T cell receptor beta chains below, sequenced in a study of OX40 agonist ivuxolimab in advanced cancers. Assay: immunoSEQ multiplex PCR; the TCRdb copy retains only in-frame clones and omits some. The sample lists roughly 80,000 clones, 65% to 90% occurring once. Material: CD4+ or CD8+ T cells sorted from blood, obtained in a trial of the OX40 agonist ivuxolimab. Receptor source: an adult with an advanced solid tumor such as melanoma, head and neck, liver or kidney cancer.

This chain connects TRBV7-9 to TRBJ1-1; D gene uncertain. This CDR3 is built from 14 residues. V was clipped by 1 base and J by 5 bases, with 11 bases between them. Germline loops: CDR1 SEHNR, CDR2 FQNEAQ (reference sequence). Here the CDR3 DNA reads TGTGCCAGCAGCTTAGAAAAGGTAGTAACTGAAGCTTTCTTT. Translated, it gives CASSLEKVVTEAFF.

The chain employs TRBV7-2 and TRBJ1-6; D not resolved. The CDR3 covers 14 residues. Germline V CDR1 and CDR2: SGHTA, FQGNSA. V was cut by 3 bases and J by 2 bases, with 5 bases left in between. CDR3 amino acids: CASSFGPYNSPLHF. CDR3 DNA: TGTGCCAGCAGCTTCGGCCCCTATAATTCACCCCTCCACTTT. The full variable domain, its missing parts supplied by reference TRBV7-2 and TRBJ1-6, is GAGVSQSPSNKVTEKGKDVELRCDPISGHTALYWYRQSLGQGLEFLIYFQGNSAPDKSGLPSDRFSAERTGGSVSTLTIQRTQQEDSAVYLCASSFGPYNSPLHFGNGTRLTVT.

The rearrangement uses TRBV7-3 and TRBJ2-3, with 7 bases aligning to TRBD2. V shed 5 bases, J shed 2 bases, and the junction held 7 bases outside the gene matches. The germline V gene encodes CDR1 SGHTA and CDR2 FQGTGA. The CDR3 is 15 amino acids. CDR3 bases: TGTGCCAGCAGCCCAACTAGCGCCAACACAGATACGCAGTATTTT. Its protein product is CASSPTSANTDTQYF.

This clone showed up just a few times. The chain recombines TRBV5-1 with TRBJ1-6, with TRBD1 as a possible D gene (5 bases). The CDR3 consists of 15 residues. V gave up 0 bases and J gave up 7 bases, with 11 bases separating them. In germline, CDR1 is SGHRS, CDR2 YFSETQ. This CDR3 reads CASSLVPGSNSPLHF. In DNA form, the CDR3 reads TGCGCCAGCAGCTTGGTTCCAGGGAGCAATTCACCCCTCCACTTT.

CDR3 DNA: TGTGCCAGTAGTATAGGAGCGGGACAGGGATTTGGCTACACCTTC. Translated: CASSIGAGQGFGYTF. J is TRBJ1-2 and V is TRBV19, with 9 bases aligning to TRBD1. J was trimmed by 7 bases and V by 1 base; bases with no gene match: 7. The CDR3 is made up of 15 amino acids. CDR1 and CDR2 (germline): LNHDA, SQIVND (reference sequence). The whole variable domain, filled in from reference TRBV19 and TRBJ1-2, reads DGGITQSPKYLFRKEGQNVTLSCEQNLNHDAMYWYRQDPGQGLRLIYYSQIVNDFQKGDIAEGYSVSREKKESFPLTVTSAQKNPTAFYLCASSIGAGQGFGYTFGSGTRLTVV.

The rearrangement links TRBV6-1 to TRBJ1-5; 11 nucleotides line up with TRBD1. Germline-derived CDR1 and CDR2 are MNHNS and SASEGT. This CDR3 contains 14 residues. J gave up 7 bases and V 8 bases, and 7 bases lay outside the gene matches. The CDR3 nucleotides read TGTGCCAGCCATTCGGACAGGGGGCGGCAGCCCCAGCATTTT. Encoded protein: CASHSDRGRQPQHF.

This clone has just a few counts. Other DNA sequences within the sample encode an identical CDR3. The chain is built from TRBV7-2 and TRBJ2-3; D remains ambiguous. Germline V CDR1 and CDR2: SGHTA, FQGNSA. The CDR3 has 12 amino acids. Trimming took 2 bases from V and 6 from J, leaving 6 bases between them. DNA for the CDR3: TGTGCCAGCAGCTTATACGGTGATACGCAGTATTTT. Its protein is CASSLYGDTQYF.

The chain links TRBV7-2 to TRBJ2-2, with 7 nucleotides matching TRBD1. The germline V gene has CDR1 SGHTA and CDR2 FQGNSA. The CDR3 totals 16 residues. After removal of 5 bases from V and 5 bases from J, the junction contained 11 bases not matched to a gene. The CDR3 is CASSITGATTTGELFF. CDR3 DNA sequence: TGTGCCAGCAGCATCACAGGGGCCACCACTACCGGGGAGCTGTTTTTT.

In DNA, the CDR3 is TGTGCCAGCAGCGATCGGACGGTGAACTATGGCTACACCTTC. Amino acid sequence: CASSDRTVNYGYTF. The chain has TRBV9 and TRBJ1-2, with D hard to call. Looked up from germline, CDR1 is SGDLS and CDR2 is YYNGEE. This CDR3 region has 14 residues. V dropped 3 bases and J dropped 2 bases, with 11 bases sitting between them.

This clone appeared a few times. The gene calls are TRBV7-8 and TRBJ2-7, with D possibly being TRBD2 (5 bases). The CDR3 is made up of 15 amino acids. V was clipped by 5 bases and J by 4 bases, with 18 bases between them. Looked up from germline, CDR1 is SGHVS and CDR2 is FQNEAQ. CDR3 sequence reads: CASSPSNNRGYEQYF. CDR3 coding DNA: TGTGCCAGCAGCCCCTCTAACAACCGAGGGTACGAGCAGTACTTC.

The chain is built from TRBV2 and TRBJ2-1; the match to TRBD2 covers 14 bases. CDR1 is SNHLY and CDR2 is FYNNEI in the germline V gene. This CDR3 comprises 14 residues. After removal of 9 bases from V and 9 bases from J, the junction contained 7 bases not matched to a gene. The CDR3 protein is CARETSGRGGEQFF. The CDR3 DNA is TGTGCCAGGGAGACTAGCGGGAGGGGAGGTGAGCAGTTCTTC.

The chain recombines TRBV7-2 with TRBJ1-4; D is unclear. The germline V gene has CDR1 SGHTA and CDR2 FQGNSA. This CDR3 has 13 residues. Trimming left V 6 bases short and J 3 bases short, with 8 bases between. DNA of the CDR3: TGTGCCAGCAGTAGGGCGGCTAATGAAAAACTGTTTTTT. Amino acid sequence: CASSRAANEKLFF.

The rearrangement uses TRBV15 and TRBJ1-5; D not certain. The CDR3 extends over 15 amino acids. CDR1 and CDR2 from the germline V gene are LNHNV and YYDKDF (reference sequence). V was clipped by 0 bases and J by 1 base, with 7 bases between them. This chain's CDR3 is CATSRDGSSNQPQHF. The CDR3 coding sequence is TGTGCCACCAGCAGAGACGGCTCCAGCAATCAGCCCCAGCATTTT.

The rearrangement uses TRBV7-3 and TRBJ2-2; 7 nucleotides align to TRBD1. The J segment lost 6 bases and the V segment lost 5 bases, leaving 15 bases of the junction unmatched. Germline V gene lookup returns CDR1 SGHTA and CDR2 FQGTGA. This CDR3 comprises 17 residues. CDR3 amino acids: CASSRERQGVYAGELFF. The CDR3 bases are TGTGCCAGCAGCCGAGAAAGGCAGGGGGTTTATGCCGGGGAGCTGTTTTTT. Based on the CDR3 plus reference TRBV7-3 and TRBJ2-2, the full variable domain is GAGVSQTPSNKVTEKGKYVELRCDPISGHTALYWYRQSLGQGPEFLIYFQGTGAADDSGLPNDRFFAVRPEGSVSTLKIQRTERGDSAVYLCASSRERQGVYAGELFFGEGSRLTVL.

CDR3 sequence reads: CASSEPRGVDNTIYF. The DNA of the CDR3 is TGTGCCAGCAGTGAACCAAGAGGGGTGGACAACACCATATATTTT. The chain couples TRBV6-1 to TRBJ1-3, with TRBD1 as a possible D gene (5 bases). Germline V gene lookup returns CDR1 MNHNS and CDR2 SASEGT. With 2 bases removed from V and 7 bases from J, the gap between germline ends came to 15 bases. This CDR3 region has 15 residues.

The chain carries TRBV6-5 and TRBJ1-3; the D gene is possibly TRBD1 (5 bases). Trimming took 7 bases from V and 4 from J, leaving 11 bases between them. CDR3 size: 13 residues. Per the germline V gene, CDR1 is MNHEY and CDR2 is SVGAGI. Here the CDR3 DNA reads TGTGCCAGCACCCAGGGTTCCGGAAACACCATATATTTT. Protein sequence: CASTQGSGNTIYF.

This rearrangement joins TRBV28 to TRBJ1-1, with 9 bases matching TRBD1. The V gene end was trimmed by 7 bases and the J gene end by 2 bases; junction bases not matched to a gene: 11. The CDR3 covers 16 residues. Germline V gene lookup returns CDR1 MDHEN and CDR2 SYDVKM. The CDR3, as DNA: TGTGCCAGCACCGTTATTTCGGGACAGGGAAACACTGAAGCTTTCTTT. It yields the protein CASTVISGQGNTEAFF.

V gene TRBV7-9 combines with J gene TRBJ2-4; maybe TRBD2 (6 bases). Looked up from germline, CDR1 is SEHNR and CDR2 is FQNEAQ (reference sequence). V lost 0 bases, J lost 4 bases, and 10 bases lay in between. CDR3 length: 15 amino acids. Here the CDR3 DNA reads TGTGCCAGCAGCTTAGCGGCTAGCGCAAAAAACATTCAGTACTTC. Translated, it gives CASSLAASAKNIQYF.

V and J are TRBV7-8 and TRBJ2-3; maybe TRBD2 (6 bases). The CDR3 is made up of 12 amino acids. Germline lookup yields CDR1 SGHVS and CDR2 FQNEAQ. V shed 3 bases and J shed 5 bases, with 6 bases lying between them. This CDR3 is CASSLTRDTQYF. DNA for the CDR3: TGTGCCAGCAGCTTGACTAGAGATACGCAGTATTTT.

This chain links TRBV2 with TRBJ2-2; 8 positions agree with TRBD1. The V gene end was trimmed by 7 bases and the J gene end by 2 bases; junction bases not matched to a gene: 3. The CDR3 is 14 amino acids. Germline V CDR1 and CDR2: SNHLY, FYNNEI. The CDR3 is CASTGTGNTGELFF. The CDR3 DNA reads TGTGCCAGCACCGGGACAGGCAACACCGGGGAGCTGTTTTTT.

V gene TRBV9 combines with J gene TRBJ2-7; D not certain. The CDR3 extends over 16 amino acids. Trimming left V 0 bases short and J 1 base short, with 14 bases between. Germline V lookup: CDR1 SGDLS, CDR2 YYNGEE. CDR3 amino acids: CASSVDIGVGSYEQYF. CDR3 nucleotides: TGTGCCAGCAGCGTAGATATCGGTGTAGGGTCCTACGAGCAGTACTTC.

The rearrangement uses TRBV28 and TRBJ1-2; D not certain. The length of the CDR3 is 13 residues. Per germline, CDR1 MDHEN and CDR2 SYDVKM. Trimming removed 2 bases from V and 5 bases from J, with 9 bases in between. CDR3 bases: TGTGCCAGCAGTTTAGAGGGAGCTTATGGCTACACCTTC. This translates into CASSLEGAYGYTF.

The chain uses TRBV19 and TRBJ2-2; 9 positions agree with TRBD1. CDR3 length: 17 amino acids. The V gene end was trimmed by 4 bases and the J gene end by 2 bases; junction bases not matched to a gene: 8. CDR1 is LNHDA and CDR2 is SQIVND in the germline V gene (reference sequence). The CDR3 region is CASSRGPGQGNTGELFF. Here the CDR3 DNA reads TGTGCCAGTAGTAGGGGGCCGGGACAGGGTAACACCGGGGAGCTGTTTTTT. Looking up the rest from reference TRBV19 and TRBJ2-2 gives the full variable domain: DGGITQSPKYLFRKEGQNVTLSCEQNLNHDAMYWYRQDPGQGLRLIYYSQIVNDFQKGDIAEGYSVSREKKESFPLTVTSAQKNPTAFYLCASSRGPGQGNTGELFFGEGSRLTVL.